A selection of T cell receptor beta chains follows, all from one sample in a study of blood T cell repertoires in COVID-19. This table comes from immunoSEQ multiplex PCR, and its TCRdb copy is limited to in-frame clones, with some not included. Here the sample spans about 400,000 clones, 87% being singletons. The sample consisted of PBMCs or T cells enriched from blood (not recorded which). The receptors were sampled from a man aged 35 to 55 in a cohort exposed to, infected with or recovered from COVID-19 (not recorded which). CDR3s include the opening cysteine and the closing phenylalanine or tryptophan. The D gene is left open where the match is weak. Not all rows give a size; the values are once, few, many and, for expanded clones, a class.

>TRBJ2-7|TRBD2|-|TRBV19
TGTGCCAGTAGTATTGACCGGACTAGCGGCCCCTACGAGCAGTACTTC
CASSIDRTSGPYEQYF
>TRBJ1-2|-|-|TRBV5-4
TGTGCCAGCAGCTTGCAGGGATCGGTTGGCTACACCTTC
CASSLQGSVGYTF
>TRBJ2-7|-|-|TRBV7-8
TGTGCCAGCAGCTTAGCTAGCGACTACGAGCAGTACTTC
CASSLASDYEQYF
>TRBJ1-6|-|-|TRBV5-4
TGTGCCAGCAGCCAGACCGGAGAAGGATCACCCCTCCACTTT
CASSQTGEGSPLHF
>TRBJ2-5|-|-|TRBV6-1
TGTGCCAGCAGTGAAAACAGGGCGGAGACCCAGTACTTC
CASSENRAETQYF
>TRBJ2-7|TRBD1|-|TRBV5-1
TGCGCCAGCAGCACTACGACAGGGTCCTACGAGCAGTACTTC
CASSTTTGSYEQYF
>TRBJ1-1|-|-|TRBV5-5
TGTGCCAGCAGCCACAGGGATTGGGACACTGAAGCTTTCTTT
CASSHRDWDTEAFF
>TRBJ2-3|-|-|TRBV11-1
TGTGCCAGCAGTCAAAGCACAGATACGCAGTATTTT
CASSQSTDTQYF
>TRBJ2-7|TRBD2|-|TRBV6-5
TGTGCCAGCACCCCTAGCGGGAGTTCCTACGAGCAGTACTTC
CASTPSGSSYEQYF
>TRBJ2-1|TRBD2|once|TRBV24-1
TGTGCCACCAGTGCAGCGGGAGGGCCACATGAGCAGTTCTTC
CATSAAGGPHEQFF
>TRBJ2-2|-|few|TRBV20-1
TGCAGTGCAGGGGGCACCGGGGAGCTGTTTTTT
CSAGGTGELFF
>TRBJ2-2|-|-|TRBV7-3
TGTGCCAGCAGCCTCAACAGGAACACCGGGGAGCTGTTTTTT
CASSLNRNTGELFF
>TRBJ2-7|-|-|TRBV11-3
TGTGCCAGCAGCTTAGTACAGGGCGGGGAGCAGTACTTC
CASSLVQGGEQYF
>TRBJ2-1|-|-|TRBV3-1/TRBV3-2
TGTGCCAGCACTCCACTAGCCTCGAGCTCCTACAATGAGCAGTTCTTC
CASTPLASSSYNEQFF
>TRBJ1-3|-|few|TRBV5-1
TGCGCCAGCAGCCTAACAGGGACCTCTGGAAACACCATATATTTT
CASSLTGTSGNTIYF
>TRBJ2-1|-|once|TRBV25-1
TGTGCCAGCAATCCTAGTGGCTCCTCCAATGAGCAGTTCTTC
CASNPSGSSNEQFF
>TRBJ2-3|TRBD2|-|TRBV2
TGTGCCAGCAGTGAAGGCGGGAGGGTTGATACGCAGTATTTT
CASSEGGRVDTQYF
>TRBJ2-5|-|-|TRBV11-3
TGTGCCAGCAGCTTAGGAGGGAAACAAGAGACCCAGTACTTC
CASSLGGKQETQYF
>TRBJ1-5|-|-|TRBV10-3
TGTGCCATCGGGCGCGATAGCAATCAGCCCCAGCATTTT
CAIGRDSNQPQHF
>TRBJ2-7|TRBD1|-|TRBV19
TGTGCCAGTAGTAAGACAGGGTTTTCGACCTACGAGCAGTACTTC
CASSKTGFSTYEQYF
>TRBJ1-2|-|-|TRBV30
TGTGCCTGGAGTCCAGGGCAGGACCTCTATGGCTACACCTTC
CAWSPGQDLYGYTF
>TRBJ2-5|TRBD1|-|TRBV19
TGTGCCAGTAGTGCCCTCGGGACATCCAGGGGGGAGACCCAGTACTTC
CASSALGTSRGETQYF
>TRBJ2-7|TRBD2|-|TRBV10-3
TGTGCCATCAGACTAGCGGGAGCCAACGAGCAGTACTTC
CAIRLAGANEQYF
>TRBJ1-5|TRBD1|-|TRBV5-6
TGTGCCAGCAGCTCCCTTGAAAGACAGGGCGTCCTGGGTCAGCCCCAGCATTTT
CASSSLERQGVLGQPQHF
>TRBJ1-1|-|-|TRBV7-8
TGTGCCAGCAGCTTGGTGGCTCAGAACACTGAAGCTTTCTTT
CASSLVAQNTEAFF
>TRBJ2-7|-|-|TRBV16
TGTGCCAGCAGCCAGTTTGAGGGCCCCTACGAGCAGTACTTC
CASSQFEGPYEQYF
>TRBJ1-2|TRBD1|-|TRBV19
TGTGCCAGTAGGATAAGGACAGGGGAAGGCTACACCTTC
CASRIRTGEGYTF
>TRBJ2-3|TRBD2|-|TRBV30
TGTGCCTGGAGGACTAGCGGGAGTACAGATACGCAGTATTTT
CAWRTSGSTDTQYF
>TRBJ1-1|-|-|TRBV18
TGTGCCAGCTCACCGAGTTCACGGAACACTGAAGCTTTCTTT
CASSPSSRNTEAFF
>TRBJ1-2|TRBD1|-|TRBV9
TGTGCCAGCAGCAGGGACAGGGCGAACTATGGCTACACCTTC
CASSRDRANYGYTF
>TRBJ2-1|-|-|TRBV24-1
TGTGCCACCAGCGGGACTGGGCCTCGGAATGAGCAGTTCTTC
CATSGTGPRNEQFF
>TRBJ2-7|TRBD2|-|TRBV19
TGTGCCAGTAGCCGACTAGCGGGGAATTACGAGCAGTACTTC
CASSRLAGNYEQYF
>TRBJ2-3|-|-|TRBV29-1
TGCAGCGTTGTTGGCGGAGGGACAGCAGGAGATACGCAGTATTTT
CSVVGGGTAGDTQYF
>TRBJ2-3|TRBD2|-|TRBV11-2
TGTGCCAGCAGCGGCCTAGCGGAGAGACTCACAGATACGCAGTATTTT
CASSGLAERLTDTQYF
>TRBJ1-1|-|-|TRBV30
TGTGCCTGGAGACCCTCGGGGGTAGAAGCTTTCTTT
CAWRPSGVEAFF
>TRBJ1-2|TRBD1|once|TRBV7-2
TGTGCCACTGGGACAGCTATCTCCTATGGCTACACCTTC
CATGTAISYGYTF
>TRBJ1-4|-|-|TRBV19
TGTGCCAGTAGCGTTCGGACAGCCAATAATGAAAAACTGTTTTTT
CASSVRTANNEKLFF
>TRBJ1-3|TRBD1|-|TRBV19
TGTGCCAGTAGTACCGTAACCGGGACAGGCTCTGGAAACACCATATATTTT
CASSTVTGTGSGNTIYF
>TRBJ1-3|-|-|TRBV18
TGTGCCAGCTCACCACGAGGGATCTCTGGAAACACCATATATTTT
CASSPRGISGNTIYF
>TRBJ1-5|-|-|TRBV15
TGTGCCACCAGCAGGACGGCGAGGCACCCGGAGGAGCCCCAGCATTTT
CATSRTARHPEEPQHF
>TRBJ1-5|-|-|TRBV5-6
TGTGCCAGCAGCTTGTTCGGTCAGCCCCAGCATTTT
CASSLFGQPQHF
>TRBJ2-7|-|-|TRBV5-5
TGTGCCAGCAGCTTCGCTGGCGGCTCCTACGAGCAGTACTTC
CASSFAGGSYEQYF
>TRBJ2-5|TRBD1|once|TRBV19
TGTGCCAGTAGGGCAGGGGGAGAGACCCAGTACTTC
CASRAGGETQYF
>TRBJ2-1|TRBD2|-|TRBV4-2
TGTGCCAGCAGCCAAGAGCGCCCACGGTGGACGCTAGCGGGAAAGTGGCATGAGCAGTTCTTC
CASSQERPRWTLAGKWHEQFF
>TRBJ1-1|TRBD1|-|TRBV11-2
TGTGCCAGCAGCCCACCGGGACAGGGGGCCGCTGAAGCTTTCTTT
CASSPPGQGAAEAFF